This T cell receptor (beta chain) was sequenced for a study of blood T cell repertoires in COVID-19 (dated by TCRdb to the early 2020s). At the level of the whole study: Samples covering the acute and convalescent phases of COVID-19 were provided by collaborators in the United States, Italy and Spain. The material from the prospective study consisted of cDNA or gDNA derived from T cells, B-cell-depleted T cells, or PBMCs. The repertoires were released in a freely available public database meant as a resource for research on the immune response to SARS-CoV-2. Subjects who had been exposed to COVID-19, were actively infected with it, or had recovered from it provided the deeply sampled blood TCRbeta repertoires that made up the dataset. The samples were drawn from two sources: the first 160 participants of the ongoing ImmuneRACE study, and 1,254 subjects contributed by 6 global collaborators. HLA class I and class II types, where available, came from metadata supplied by the sample provider rather than from assay-based typing. The sample metadata nearly always contained a de-identified subject ID, COVID-19 status, age in years and sex. The full study reports these points: Clinical and demographic metadata were provided uncurated, with the amount varying by source and participant.

The immunoSEQ Assay, a bias-controlled multiplex PCR, was used to amplify TCRbeta CDR3 regions from genomic DNA. For the original study's pipeline: The number of nucleated cells in each sample was estimated from the amplification of reference gene primers within the assay. To quantify the absolute abundance of each unique TCRbeta CDR3 rearrangement, sequence reads were collapsed and filtered. For each sample, productive Simpson clonality was calculated by taking the square root of Simpson's diversity index across productive rearrangements. In its TCRdb copy, this immuneACCESS table keeps in-frame sequences only and misses some clones. Where compared with another copy, unresolved V genes explain less than half of these, and the others have no known cause. That table furnishes V, J and clone size, whereas the DNA furnished D and trimming. Recorded for this sample are hundreds of thousands of clones; about 85% of them occurred a single time. The ten top clones hold roughly 12% of the sample.

Details on this clone: Its antigen remains unidentified. Base qualities are missing; no much larger clone stands one base away.

Another Seattle source contributed samples from volunteer blood donors who had recovered from COVID-19. The collaborating institutions used their own protocols to collect whole blood in K2EDTA tubes. For TCRbeta analysis, collaborator samples were shipped as frozen whole blood, as isolated PBMCs, or as DNA extracted from either sample type. V is cut back by 3 bases and J by 4 bases, with 1 base in the junction unmatched. Reading from cysteine to phenylalanine, the CDR3 counts 13 amino acids. Left in the record is the CDR3 DNA by itself, 39 bases read in frame from the first base. The V and J segments used are TRBV12-3 or TRBV12-4 and TRBJ1-1; 8 middle bases align to TRBD1. The sequence came from a woman in her late teens or twenties who had recovered from COVID-19. The sample consisted of peripheral blood. The CDR3 has the sequence CASSFGQGTEAFF. In nucleotide form, the sequence is TGTGCCAGCAGTTTCGGACAGGGCACTGAAGCTTTCTTT.